These 13 T cell receptor beta chains came from one sample sequenced in a study of CD8 T cells in Susac syndrome (dated by TCRdb to between 2018 and 2020). Receptor amplification or capture employed the immunoSEQ multiplex PCR assay. RNA was extracted using the RNeasy kit, and roughly 0.5 to 1 microgram was reverse transcribed with random hexamers. Starting from the raw public reads, TCRdb applied fastp trimming at Q25, assembled clones with MiXCR and retained in-frame beta chains. Each CDR3 protein appears once, grouped with its most common genes and DNA. The sample table contains 160,000 or so distinct CDR3 sequences; only one count was recorded for over 85% of them. 0.13% of the sample is in the top ten clones. The specimen sequenced was CD4+ T cells from PBMCs. These receptors all stem from a human donor in good health.

The sample holds one count of this clonotype. The V call is TRBV2, the J call TRBJ2-2; 7 bases fit TRBD1. The CDR3 loop spans 14 amino acids. Germline CDR1 reads SNHLY; CDR2 reads FYNNEI. V shed 8 bases, J shed 6 bases, and the junction held 9 bases outside the gene matches. The CDR3 loop is CASQIYDRAGELFF. The CDR3 bases are TGTGCCAGCCAAATTTACGACAGGGCCGGGGAGCTGTTTTTT.

The chain couples TRBV19 to TRBJ2-3; a weak D match, TRBD1 (5 bases). The CDR3 sequence is 15 residues long. The V gene's germline CDR1 is LNHDA and CDR2 SQIVND (reference sequence). The germline V and J ends were trimmed by 5 bases and 0 bases, with 12 bases remaining between them. CDR3 sequence: CASSPAQASTDTQYF. The DNA of the CDR3 is TGTGCCAGTAGTCCTGCACAGGCTAGCACAGATACGCAGTATTTT.

This clonotype has only one observation. The V gene is TRBV12-3 or TRBV12-4, the J gene TRBJ1-5, with D unresolved. Trimming took off 3 bases at V and 3 bases at J, with 3 bases between the two ends. This CDR3 region has 12 residues. The CDR3 here is CASSFDNQPQHF. The CDR3 DNA follows: TGTGCCAGCAGTTTCGACAATCAGCCCCAGCATTTT.

This chain uses TRBV5-1 with TRBJ2-7; 9 bases are shared with TRBD1. Per the germline V gene, CDR1 is SGHRS and CDR2 is YFSETQ. This CDR3 is 15 amino acids long. The V and J ends lost 0 bases and 5 bases, in that order; junction bases with no gene match: 6. Here the CDR3 DNA reads TGCGCCAGCAGCTTGGGACTACAGGGGGCCAACGAGCAGTACTTC. Amino acids: CASSLGLQGANEQYF.

The chain carries TRBV6-5 and TRBJ1-4; the match to TRBD1 covers 7 bases. CDR3 length: 14 amino acids. Unmatched junction bases numbered 9, after V lost 6 bases and J lost 8 bases. Germline V lookup: CDR1 MNHEY, CDR2 SVGAGI. The CDR3 protein is CASSNRGRGEKLFF. CDR3 nucleotides: TGTGCCAGCAGCAACAGGGGACGAGGAGAAAAACTGTTTTTT.

The chain carries TRBV13 and TRBJ1-2, with no clear D. V was shortened by 3 bases and J by 4 bases, with 6 bases between the two germline ends. CDR1 is PRHDT, CDR2 FYEKMQ, per germline (reference sequence). The CDR3 totals 12 residues. Here the CDR3 reads CASSLSTYGYTF. The CDR3 DNA reads TGTGCCAGCAGCTTGAGTACCTATGGCTACACCTTC.

In DNA form, the CDR3 reads TGTGCCACCAGCCACTCCTATTCCCAAGTCGCCAGCCCGGGCTATGAGCAGTTCTTC. Its translation: CATSHSYSQVASPGYEQFF. The chain uses TRBV15 and TRBJ2-1, with unresolved D. In germline, CDR1 is LNHNV, CDR2 YYDKDF (reference sequence). With 5 bases removed from V and 8 bases from J, the gap between germline ends came to 31 bases. This CDR3 has 19 amino acids.

The genes are TRBV6-1 and TRBJ2-3; 8 nucleotides agree with TRBD1. The ends lost 4 bases at V and 0 bases at J; junction bases unmatched: 3. Germline CDR1 is MNHNS and CDR2 is SASEGT. The CDR3 is 15 residues long. For the CDR3, the DNA is TGTGCCAGCAGTGGGGGACAGGAGAGCACAGATACGCAGTATTTT. Amino acid sequence: CASSGGQESTDTQYF.

The chain's CDR3 is CSARWGNYGYTF. The CDR3 coding sequence is TGCAGTGCTAGATGGGGGAACTATGGCTACACCTTC. The chain combines TRBV20-1 with TRBJ1-2, with D possibly being TRBD1 (5 bases). The CDR3 has 12 amino acids. Trimming stripped 2 bases from V and 2 bases from J, with 6 bases between. Germline loops: CDR1 DFQATT, CDR2 SNEGSKA (reference sequence).

The chain has TRBV11-2 and TRBJ1-1; D possibly corresponds to TRBD1 (5 bases). There are 13 residues in the CDR3. V was clipped by 3 bases and J by 6 bases, with 11 bases between them. Germline lookup yields CDR1 SGHAT and CDR2 FQNNGV. CDR3 nucleotide sequence: TGTGCCAGCAGCTTCCAGGGTGAATCTGAAGCTTTCTTT. Amino acids: CASSFQGESEAFF.

The chain couples TRBV7-2 to TRBJ1-1, with 9 nucleotides matching TRBD1. Germline assignment: CDR1 SGHTA and CDR2 FQGNSA. The J segment lost 6 bases and the V segment lost 5 bases, leaving 10 bases of the junction unmatched. The CDR3 is 15 amino acids. CDR3 nucleotides: TGTGCCAGCAGCACAACAGGGGGCGGGTTTGCTGAAGCTTTCTTT. Its translation: CASSTTGGGFAEAFF.

This chain joins TRBV20-1 and TRBJ1-5; D call uncertain. CDR3 length: 13 amino acids. Trimming removed 2 bases from V and 5 bases from J, with 10 bases in between. Germline assignment: CDR1 DFQATT and CDR2 SNEGSKA (reference sequence). Here the CDR3 reads CSARSGMDQPQHF. In nucleotides, the CDR3 is TGCAGTGCTAGATCTGGGATGGATCAGCCCCAGCATTTT.

The rearrangement joins TRBV7-9 to TRBJ2-5; no firm D call. The CDR3 loop spans 11 amino acids. CDR1 is SEHNR, CDR2 FQNEAQ, per germline (reference sequence). The germline V and J ends were trimmed by 6 bases and 5 bases, with 7 bases remaining between them. This chain's CDR3 is CASSSVETQYF. CDR3 bases: TGTGCCAGCAGTTCCGTCGAGACCCAGTACTTC. Drawing the rest from reference TRBV7-9 and TRBJ2-5, the complete variable domain is DTGVSQNPRHKITKRGQNVTFRCDPISEHNRLYWYRQTLGQGPEFLTYFQNEAQLEKSRLLSDRFSAERPKGSFSTLEIQRTEQGDSAMYLCASSSVETQYFGPGTRLLVL.